Following are 32 T cell receptor beta chains from one sample sequenced in a study of tumor and adjacent non-tumor tissue in lung cancer. TCRbeta libraries were built with three rounds of nested PCR, modified from ARM-PCR. From the multiplex PCR reads, TCRdb called clonotypes with MiXCR, one entry per CDR3 protein. The sample consists of around 140,000 distinct CDR3 sequences, 66% of them appearing once. No cell sorting was done before RNA was extracted from the tissue. The specimen was lung tumor tissue. Receptor source: a man in his fifties or sixties with small cell lung cancer.

Note on this clonotype: One end of the junction does not line up with germline, which may come from a read error. The genes are TRBV11-2 and TRBJ2-2; no firm D call. Germline V CDR1 and CDR2: SGHAT, FQNNGV. The CDR3 runs 14 residues. CDR3 amino acids: CTSSLRPDGRELFF. The CDR3 DNA is TGTACCAGCAGCTTACGTCCTGATGGCAGGGAGCTGTTTTTT.

In the case of this clonotype: An end of the junction differs from the germline gene, which may be a read error. The genes are TRBV11-1 and TRBJ2-3; D unresolved. Germline values: CDR1 SGHAT, CDR2 FQDESV (reference sequence). The CDR3 has 13 residues. The CDR3 loop is CVSSSDSTDTQYF. The CDR3 DNA reads as TGTGTCAGCAGCTCAGACAGCACAGATACGCAGTATTTT.

With respect to this clonotype: A much more abundant neighbour one base away suggests this may be a read error. This chain uses TRBV6-5 with TRBJ2-3, with a tentative D call TRBD1 (6 bases). The CDR3 extends over 15 amino acids. V shed 8 bases and J shed 1 base, with 16 bases lying between them. Germline CDR1 reads MNHEY; CDR2 reads SVGAGI. The CDR3 is CASDTTGKGTDTQYF. The CDR3 DNA is TGTGCCAGCGATACCACAGGGAAGGGCACAGATACGCAGTATTTT.

The V and J genes are TRBV11-2 and TRBJ2-6; weak D call: TRBD1 (5 bases). The CDR3 consists of 18 residues. Trimming stripped 8 bases from V and 0 bases from J, with 20 bases between. Germline assignment: CDR1 SGHAT and CDR2 FQNNGV. The CDR3 DNA follows: TGTGCCAGCGGCTCAATCGACCGACAGTGCTCTGGGGCCAACGTCCTGACTTTC. Its translation is CASGSIDRQCSGANVLTF.

Comment on this clonotype: Since no conserved phenylalanine or tryptophan closes the CDR3, a read error is the likely cause. The V call is TRBV10-3, the J call TRBJ1-2; TRBD1 might be the D (6 bases). The CDR3 has 14 amino acids. The germline gives CDR1 ENHRY, CDR2 SYGVKD. V lost 6 bases and J 1 base, leaving 12 bases between the germline ends. The CDR3 is CAIRKTGVNYGYTL. As DNA, the CDR3 is TGTGCCATCAGGAAGACAGGAGTTAACTATGGCTACACCCTC.

The chain recombines TRBV6-5 with TRBJ1-2; 8 bases are shared with TRBD1. Germline V lookup: CDR1 MNHEY, CDR2 SVGAGI. CDR3 length: 16 amino acids. Unmatched junction bases numbered 14, after V lost 9 bases and J lost 2 bases. CDR3 sequence (DNA): TGTGCCAGGACTATAAGGACAGGGAAAGCGAACTATGGCTACACCTTC. Residues: CARTIRTGKANYGYTF.

The genes are TRBV6-1 and TRBJ2-1; 7 bases are shared with TRBD2. From germline, CDR1 is MNHNS and CDR2 SASEGT. The CDR3 is made up of 11 amino acids. The V gene end was trimmed by 6 bases and the J gene end by 9 bases; junction bases not matched to a gene: 2. Here the CDR3 reads CASSGLVEQFF. The CDR3 DNA sequence: TGTGCCAGCAGCGGACTAGTTGAGCAGTTCTTC.

With regard to this clonotype: The junction differs from germline at one of its ends, possibly a read error. The chain joins TRBV6-6 to TRBJ1-1; the D gene is possibly TRBD1 (5 bases). CDR1 MNHNY and CDR2 SVGAGI come from the germline V gene (reference sequence). The CDR3 contains 13 residues. The CDR3 sequence: CAGSSGTVREAFF. The DNA of the CDR3 is TGTGCCGGCAGTTCCGGGACTGTGCGTGAAGCTTTCTTT.

Of note for this clonotype: One base away lies a much larger clone, so this may be a sequencing read error. This chain joins TRBV5-4 and TRBJ2-3; possibly TRBD1 for D (6 bases). V lost 3 bases and J lost 3, with 11 bases in between. Looked up from germline, CDR1 is SGHNT and CDR2 is YYREEE (reference sequence). The CDR3 sequence is 14 residues long. This CDR3 reads CASSSVGATDTQYF. The CDR3 nucleotides read TGTGCCAGCAGCTCGGTGGGGGCAACAGATACGCAGTATTTT.

This clonotype was seen repeatedly, ten times or more. The chain employs TRBV6-6 and TRBJ2-7, with D uncertain. The germline gives CDR1 MNHNY, CDR2 SVGAGI (reference sequence). The CDR3 contains 11 residues. V lost 4 bases and J lost 7, with 8 bases in between. The CDR3 region has the DNA TGTGCCAGCAGTTTGGCCGTGGAGCAGTACTTC. This translates into CASSLAVEQYF.

This clonotype was counted many times. The chain couples TRBV12-3 or TRBV12-4 to TRBJ1-2; 10 bases match TRBD1. The length of the CDR3 is 16 residues. V dropped 6 bases and J dropped 5; count of bases not matched to a gene: 12. Here the CDR3 reads CASSPTGTGVKYGYTF. The CDR3 nucleotides are TGTGCCAGCAGCCCCACTGGGACAGGGGTAAAATATGGCTACACCTTC.

The chain links TRBV28 to TRBJ1-5; D perhaps matches TRBD1 (6 bases). CDR3 length: 15 amino acids. From germline, CDR1 is MDHEN and CDR2 SYDVKM. V was trimmed by 0 bases and J by 4 bases, leaving 10 bases between them. The CDR3 here is CASSLWQGQNQPQHF. CDR3 sequence (DNA): TGTGCCAGCAGTTTATGGCAGGGGCAAAATCAGCCCCAGCATTTT.

This clonotype was recorded only once. Since the CDR3 does not end with the conserved phenylalanine or tryptophan, this likely comes from a read error. The chain uses TRBV12-3 or TRBV12-4 and TRBJ2-3, with D tentatively TRBD1 (5 bases). There are 19 residues in the CDR3. CDR3 sequence: CTSSYSRVGIALGTDTQYL. CDR3 DNA: TGTACCAGCAGTTATTCCAGGGTGGGAATAGCCCTCGGCACAGATACGCAGTATCTT.

The count of this clonotype is one. At one of its ends the junction is not consistent with the germline gene, which may arise from a read error. This rearrangement joins TRBV11-2 to TRBJ2-6, with D possibly being TRBD1 (5 bases). The CDR3 runs 18 residues. Germline V gives CDR1 SGHAT, CDR2 FQNNGV. The DNA of the CDR3 is TGTGCCAGCAGCTTAGCTCGACATGCCGGCTCTGGGGCCAACCTCCTGACTTTC. This codes for CASSLARHAGSGANLLTF.

This clonotype was recorded a few times. An end of the junction differs from the germline gene, which may be a read error. V gene TRBV11-2 combines with J gene TRBJ2-3, with D possibly being TRBD2 (6 bases). The CDR3 has 14 amino acids. The germline V gene encodes CDR1 SGHAT and CDR2 FQNNGV. This CDR3 reads CASRLADETNTQYF. The CDR3 DNA sequence: TGTGCCAGCAGATTAGCGGATGAAACAAATACGCAGTATTTT.

In the case of this clonotype: A junction boundary mismatches the germline segment, possibly from a read error. The chain recombines TRBV11-2 with TRBJ2-1; D perhaps matches TRBD2 (5 bases). CDR1 is SGHAT and CDR2 is FQNNGV in the germline V gene. CDR3 length: 18 residues. CDR3 nucleotide sequence: TGTGCCAGCCGCTTAGGAGGAAGAGGGCGATCCTCCTACAATGAGCAGTTCTTC. It yields the protein CASRLGGRGRSSYNEQFF.

This clonotype turned up a few times. The J gene is TRBJ2-5, the V gene TRBV13, with unresolved D. Deletions cut 5 bases from V and 5 bases from J, with 12 bases between. Germline loops: CDR1 PRHDT, CDR2 FYEKMQ (reference sequence). This CDR3 has 13 amino acids. The CDR3 coding sequence is TGTGCCAGCAGCCCCCCCGACCGGGAGACCCAGTACTTC. Its translation: CASSPPDRETQYF.

In the case of this clonotype: A much larger clone sits a single nucleotide away, making a read error possible. The V and J genes are TRBV12-3 or TRBV12-4 and TRBJ2-3, with D perhaps matching TRBD2 (5 bases). There are 11 residues in the CDR3. V was shortened by 7 bases and J by 14 bases, with 16 bases between the two germline ends. The CDR3 here is CASTHGSKTYF. The CDR3 bases are TGTGCCAGCACTCATGGGAGTAAAACGTATTTT.

In the case of this clonotype: This sequence may be a read error, since a much larger clone differs from it by one base. This chain connects TRBV20-1 to TRBJ2-5; TRBD2 matches at 12 bases. The CDR3 covers 15 residues. Per germline, CDR1 DFQATT and CDR2 SNEGSKA (reference sequence). The CDR3 DNA sequence: TGCAATGCTATACGACTAGCGGGAGACGGAGAGACCCAGTACTTC. Translating gives CNAIRLAGDGETQYF.

The rearrangement joins TRBV29-1 to TRBJ2-2, with 7 bases matching TRBD2. Germline lookup yields CDR1 SQVTM and CDR2 ANQGSEA. V dropped 5 bases and J dropped 5; count of bases not matched to a gene: 5. This CDR3 is built from 13 residues. The CDR3 sequence is CSVRDYKTGELFF. DNA for the CDR3: TGCAGCGTTCGGGACTATAAGACCGGGGAGCTGTTTTTT.

This chain joins TRBV19 and TRBJ2-1; D might be TRBD1 or TRBD2, each matching 5 bases. The germline V gene has CDR1 LNHDA and CDR2 SQIVND (reference sequence). The ends were cut back, 3 bases at V and 6 bases at J, with 18 bases in the middle. This CDR3 region has 16 residues. The CDR3: CASSIGNPGRGNEQFF. As DNA, the CDR3 is TGTGCCAGTAGTATTGGTAACCCGGGGCGAGGCAATGAGCAGTTCTTC.

Comments on this clonotype: Germline and junction disagree at one end, which may indicate a read error. The chain couples TRBV7-2 to TRBJ2-6, with D perhaps being TRBD1 or TRBD2 (5 bases each). The CDR3 covers 15 residues. Germline CDR1 and CDR2: SGHTA and FQGNSA. Here the CDR3 reads CASSLTASGANVLTF. The CDR3 bases are TGTGCCAGTAGCTTAACGGCGTCCGGGGCCAACGTCTTGACTTTC.

The genes are TRBV11-2 and TRBJ2-7; D possibly corresponds to TRBD1 (6 bases). Germline CDR1 and CDR2: SGHAT and FQNNGV. This CDR3 has 15 residues. The V end lost 5 bases, the J end lost 13 bases, and 27 bases lay between the germline ends. Here the CDR3 reads CASSRTGTWGYEEYF. CDR3 DNA sequence: TGTGCCAGCAGCCGGACCGGGACATGGGGATACGAGGAATACTTC.

The V call is TRBV12-3 or TRBV12-4, the J call TRBJ2-3, with D tentatively TRBD1 (6 bases). The CDR3 loop spans 15 amino acids. V was cut by 6 bases and J by 3 bases, with 16 bases left in between. As DNA, the CDR3 is TGTGCCAGCAGCAGGGGCAGGGGTGGGACAGATACGCAGTATTTT. As protein: CASSRGRGGTDTQYF.

With regard to this clonotype: No conserved phenylalanine or tryptophan is present at the end of the CDR3, so a read error is the likely explanation. The chain recombines TRBV4-1 with TRBJ2-3; no firm D call. CDR1 is MGHRA and CDR2 is YSYEKL in the germline V gene. The CDR3 extends over 13 amino acids. In DNA, the CDR3 is TGCGCCAGTAGCCCCCAGACCGGAGATACGCAGTATTCT. It specifies CASSPQTGDTQYS.

This clonotype was detected many times. The chain is built from TRBV5-1 and TRBJ2-5; TRBD1 aligns across 7 bases. Losses at the gene ends were 0 bases for V and 4 bases for J; bases not matched to a gene: 3. Germline assignment: CDR1 SGHRS and CDR2 YFSETQ. This CDR3 has 14 amino acids. CDR3 DNA sequence: TGCGCCAGCAGCTTGGAGGGGGCAGGAGAGACCCAGTACTTC. Its protein product is CASSLEGAGETQYF.

This clonotype was counted between two and nine times. This chain joins TRBV20-1 and TRBJ1-1; D unclear. CDR3 size: 14 residues. Germline V gives CDR1 DFQATT, CDR2 SNEGSKA (reference sequence). V lost 1 base and J 1 base, leaving 10 bases between the germline ends. CDR3 protein: CSARVSGWNTEAFF. The CDR3 nucleotides read TGCAGTGCTAGAGTGTCGGGGTGGAACACTGAAGCTTTCTTT.

Concerning this clonotype itself: A read error may explain this, as a much larger clone is one base away. The V call is TRBV5-6, the J call TRBJ2-1; D tentatively reads TRBD1 or TRBD2 (5 bases each). The CDR3 extends over 13 amino acids. The germline gives CDR1 SGHDT, CDR2 YYEEEE. CDR3 sequence: CASSLGTLNEEFF. CDR3 sequence (DNA): TGTGCCAGCAGCCTCGGGACGCTCAATGAGGAGTTCTTC.

As for this clonotype: A much more abundant neighbour one base away suggests this may be a read error. The CDR3 sequence is CSAQGTGANVLTF. The CDR3 region has the DNA TGCAGCGCACAGGGTACTGGGGCCAACGTCCTGACTTTC. This chain links TRBV29-1 with TRBJ2-6; weak D call: TRBD1 (6 bases). The germline CDR1 and CDR2 sequences are SQVTM and ANQGSEA. This CDR3 region has 13 residues. The V and J ends lost 7 bases and 2 bases respectively, with 9 bases between them.

The CDR3 reads CASKDSPDYNYGYTF. CDR3 sequence (DNA): TGTGCCAGCAAAGACAGCCCGGATTATAACTATGGCTACACCTTC. The chain recombines TRBV6-5 with TRBJ1-2; D may be TRBD1 (5 bases). Trimming removed 7 bases at V and 1 base at J, with 16 bases between. The germline gives CDR1 MNHEY, CDR2 SVGAGI. The CDR3 is made up of 15 amino acids.

The chain joins TRBV6-2 or TRBV6-3 to TRBJ2-7, with 10 nucleotides matching TRBD1. The CDR3 contains 15 residues. CDR1 and CDR2 (germline): MNHEY, SVGEGT. In nucleotides, the CDR3 is TGTGCTAGCAGTACTAAATCGGGACAGGGGTACGAGCAGTACGTC. Its translation: CASSTKSGQGYEQYV.

The rearrangement links TRBV28 to TRBJ1-2; D is undetermined. The length of the CDR3 is 12 residues. Trimming shortened V by 11 bases and J by 5 bases, and 15 bases separated the two germline ends. Germline assignment: CDR1 MDHEN and CDR2 SYDVKM. CDR3 in amino acids: CACRIQPYGYTF. CDR3 in DNA: TGTGCCTGTCGAATACAGCCATATGGCTACACCTTC.